Shown below are 24 T cell receptor beta chains from a single sample sequenced in a study of cytomegalovirus exposure and HLA in healthy donors. Use of 60 Vbeta and 13 Jbeta primers characterized the PCR. Produced via immunoSEQ multiplex PCR; TCRdb's table is partial and in-frame only. The sample yields tens of thousands of clones, of which the top ten take up 1.5% to 2%. The specimen sequenced was PBMCs. These receptors came from a woman aged 25-40 years in good health and CMV-seronegative.

The chain carries TRBV5-1 and TRBJ2-3; weak D call: TRBD2 (6 bases). Trimming removed 4 bases from V and 6 bases from J, with 15 bases in between. CDR3 size: 14 residues. From germline, CDR1 is SGHRS and CDR2 YFSETQ. CDR3 in amino acids: CASSELARSDTQYF. The CDR3 bases are TGCGCCAGCAGCGAGCTAGCGAGATCGGATACGCAGTATTTT.

V usage is TRBV9 and J usage is TRBJ2-1; 9 nucleotides align to TRBD2. The germline V gene has CDR1 SGDLS and CDR2 YYNGEE. V lost 6 bases and J lost 6; bases outside the gene matches: 7. The CDR3 is 14 amino acids. In nucleotides, the CDR3 is TGTGCCAGCATGACTAGCGGAGAGGGCAATGAGCAGTTCTTC. The encoded protein is CASMTSGEGNEQFF.

This chain connects TRBV18 to TRBJ1-5; a weak D match, TRBD1 (6 bases). V lost 0 bases, J lost 4 bases, and 10 bases lay in between. Per the germline V gene, CDR1 is KGHSH and CDR2 is LQKENI. The CDR3 contains 15 residues. DNA for the CDR3: TGTGCCAGCTCACCACCGGGACAAATAAATCAGCCCCAGCATTTT. Amino acid sequence: CASSPPGQINQPQHF.

The rearrangement links TRBV18 to TRBJ2-7; TRBD1 aligns across 7 bases. Per the germline V gene, CDR1 is KGHSH and CDR2 is LQKENI. J was trimmed by 7 bases and V by 4 bases; bases with no gene match: 13. The CDR3 contains 15 residues. The chain's CDR3 is CASSLDRAPQGEQYF. CDR3 in DNA: TGTGCCAGCTCACTCGACAGGGCCCCTCAGGGGGAGCAGTACTTC.

V usage is TRBV6-1 and J usage is TRBJ1-1, with 7 bases aligning to TRBD1. CDR1 MNHNS and CDR2 SASEGT come from the germline V gene. Trimming removed 5 bases from V and 1 base from J; junction bases left unmatched: 4. The CDR3 runs 14 residues. CDR3 coding DNA: TGTGCCAGCAGTCTTGACAGGGCGAACACTGAAGCTTTCTTT. As protein: CASSLDRANTEAFF.

The chain links TRBV18 to TRBJ1-5; weak D call: TRBD1 (6 bases). The germline CDR1 and CDR2 sequences are KGHSH and LQKENI. The CDR3 loop spans 16 amino acids. The V end lost 0 bases, the J end lost 0 bases, and 9 bases lay between the germline ends. The CDR3 region is CASSPPGAGSNQPQHF. As DNA, the CDR3 is TGTGCCAGCTCACCACCGGGGGCAGGTAGCAATCAGCCCCAGCATTTT.

Worth noting for this clone: The junction shows a germline mismatch at one end, possibly a read error. V gene TRBV7-7 combines with J gene TRBJ2-5, with TRBD2 as a possible D gene (5 bases). Germline values: CDR1 SSHAT, CDR2 FNYEAQ (reference sequence). The length of the CDR3 is 15 residues. The DNA for the CDR3 is TGTGCTAGCAGCCCCCGGGCGGACTCACAAGAGACCCAGTACTTC. Its translation: CASSPRADSQETQYF.

This chain uses TRBV11-1 with TRBJ2-7, with a tentative D call TRBD2 (5 bases). Between the trimmed V and J ends, which lost 2 bases and 4 bases, there was a span of 12 bases. Germline loops: CDR1 SGHAT, CDR2 FQDESV (reference sequence). CDR3 length: 14 residues. The CDR3, as DNA: TGTGCCAGCAGCTTACTCGCGGGTGGTTACGAGCAGTACTTC. This encodes CASSLLAGGYEQYF.

The V and J genes are TRBV4-1 and TRBJ2-5; 7 bases agree with TRBD1. J gave up 5 bases and V 3 bases, and 12 bases lay outside the gene matches. CDR3 size: 16 residues. CDR1 is MGHRA and CDR2 is YSYEKL in the germline V gene. In DNA, the CDR3 is TGCGCCAGCAGCCATTTACAGGGGTCGGGGTTCGAGACCCAGTACTTC. Translated, it gives CASSHLQGSGFETQYF.

The genes are TRBV4-2 and TRBJ1-1; D is perhaps TRBD1 (5 bases). The CDR3 is made up of 14 amino acids. CDR1 and CDR2 (germline): LGHNA, YNFKEQ. Trimming stripped 0 bases from V and 6 bases from J, with 11 bases between. CDR3 protein: CASSQDRDEAEAFF. DNA for the CDR3: TGTGCCAGCAGCCAAGACAGGGATGAGGCTGAAGCTTTCTTT.

The chain is built from TRBV18 and TRBJ2-7; D gene uncertain. V shed 0 bases and J shed 0 bases, with 12 bases lying between them. CDR3 length: 16 residues. CDR1 is KGHSH, CDR2 LQKENI, per germline. For the CDR3, the DNA is TGTGCCAGCTCACCACCCCCATCTCGGAGCTCCTACGAGCAGTACTTC. It specifies CASSPPPSRSSYEQYF. The whole variable domain, filled in from reference TRBV18 and TRBJ2-7, reads NAGVMQNPRHLVRRRGQEARLRCSPMKGHSHVYWYRQLPEEGLKFMVYLQKENIIDESGMPKERFSAEFPKEGPSILRIQQVVRGDSAAYFCASSPPPSRSSYEQYFGPGTRLTVT.

The chain carries TRBV27 and TRBJ1-6; D uncertain. The germline V gene encodes CDR1 MNHEY and CDR2 SMNVEV (reference sequence). The CDR3 is 10 residues long. The V and J ends lost 8 bases and 9 bases respectively, with 5 bases between them. CDR3 in amino acids: CASGLSPLHF. The CDR3 nucleotides are TGTGCCAGCGGCCTTTCACCCCTCCACTTT.

The V call is TRBV30, the J call TRBJ1-1, with unresolved D. With 5 bases removed from V and 3 bases from J, the gap between germline ends came to 10 bases. CDR3 size: 12 residues. Germline V gene data show CDR1 as GTSNPN and CDR2 as SVGIG (reference sequence). The CDR3 DNA is TGTGCCTGGGGTGGGCCCTACACTGAAGCTTTCTTT. Translation: CAWGGPYTEAFF.

The chain joins TRBV28 to TRBJ2-7; TRBD2 might be the D (6 bases). Trimming removed 4 bases from V and 13 bases from J, with 23 bases in between. CDR1 and CDR2 (germline): MDHEN, SYDVKM. This CDR3 is 14 amino acids long. CDR3 region: CASSYGGTRSQEYF. The CDR3 DNA follows: TGTGCCAGCAGTTACGGCGGGACCCGAAGTCAAGAATACTTC.

The J gene is TRBJ1-2, the V gene TRBV5-6; D unresolved. V gave up 5 bases and J gave up 8 bases, with 13 bases separating them. The CDR3 consists of 12 residues. The V gene's germline CDR1 is SGHDT and CDR2 YYEEEE. The CDR3 sequence: CASRFEGEGYTF. The DNA for the CDR3 is TGTGCCAGCAGATTCGAGGGAGAGGGCTACACCTTC. Complete variable domain (other parts from reference TRBV5-6 and TRBJ1-2): DAGVTQSPTHLIKTRGQQVTLRCSPKSGHDTVSWYQQALGQGPQFIFQYYEEEERQRGNFPDRFSGHQFPNYSSELNVNALLLGDSALYLCASRFEGEGYTFGSGTRLTVV.

V gene TRBV28 combines with J gene TRBJ1-2; D possibly corresponds to TRBD1 (5 bases). V lost 5 bases to trimming and J lost 4 bases, with 14 bases between them. The CDR3 is 14 amino acids. CDR1 is MDHEN and CDR2 is SYDVKM in the germline V gene. The CDR3 is CASSAPDTPYGYTF. The CDR3 DNA reads as TGTGCCAGCAGTGCCCCGGACACACCCTATGGCTACACCTTC.

The rearrangement joins TRBV7-8 to TRBJ1-1; 8 bases line up with TRBD1. J lost 2 bases, V lost 5 bases, and 4 bases had no gene match. The CDR3 extends over 14 amino acids. Germline assignment: CDR1 SGHVS and CDR2 FQNEAQ. CDR3 region: CASSGRGPNTEAFF. CDR3 bases: TGTGCCAGCAGCGGCAGGGGGCCAAACACTGAAGCTTTCTTT. The variable domain in full, completed from reference TRBV7-8 and TRBJ1-1, reads GAGVSQSPRYKVAKRGQDVALRCDPISGHVSLFWYQQALGQGPEFLTYFQNEAQLDKSGLPSDRFFAERPEGSVSTLKIQRTQQEDSAVYLCASSGRGPNTEAFFGQGTRLTVV.

The chain links TRBV7-9 to TRBJ2-2; 11 bases are a match to TRBD1. The CDR3 contains 15 residues. Trimming at V came to 3 bases and at J to 6 bases, leaving 3 bases not matched to a gene. Germline CDR1 and CDR2: SEHNR and FQNEAQ (reference sequence). The CDR3 nucleotides are TGTGCCAGCAGCTTGGGACAGGGGGAGGCCGGGGAGCTGTTTTTT. Amino acid sequence: CASSLGQGEAGELFF.

The chain joins TRBV19 to TRBJ2-7, with D perhaps TRBD2 (7 bases). The CDR3 length is 14 residues. V lost 6 bases, J lost 1 base, and 13 bases lay in between. Germline V gene lookup returns CDR1 LNHDA and CDR2 SQIVND (reference sequence). CDR3 protein: CASRRGGGSYEQYF. In DNA form, the CDR3 reads TGTGCCAGTAGGCGAGGGGGGGGATCCTACGAGCAGTACTTC.

V gene TRBV30 combines with J gene TRBJ2-5, with a tentative D call TRBD1 (6 bases). CDR1 and CDR2 (germline): GTSNPN, SVGIG (reference sequence). The CDR3 has 13 amino acids. Trimming took off 0 bases at V and 5 bases at J, with 10 bases between the two ends. Here the CDR3 reads CAWSVGGWETQYF. The CDR3 nucleotides are TGTGCCTGGAGTGTAGGGGGTTGGGAGACCCAGTACTTC.

The chain links TRBV12-5 to TRBJ1-5, with 7 positions matching TRBD1. V dropped 6 bases and J dropped 1; count of bases not matched to a gene: 6. Germline V CDR1 and CDR2: LGHNT, FRNRAP. The CDR3 is 15 residues long. The CDR3 DNA reads as TGTGCTAGTGGGCAGACAGGGCGAAGCAATCAGCCCCAGCATTTT. Residues: CASGQTGRSNQPQHF.

This chain links TRBV19 with TRBJ1-5; tentative D call: TRBD1 (5 bases). V was shortened by 5 bases and J by 4 bases, with 12 bases between the two germline ends. CDR1 and CDR2 from the germline V gene are LNHDA and SQIVND (reference sequence). CDR3 size: 14 residues. The CDR3 coding sequence is TGTGCCAGTAGTGCTCGGACACTAAATCAGCCCCAGCATTTT. This codes for CASSARTLNQPQHF. The whole variable domain, remainder taken from reference TRBV19 and TRBJ1-5, is DGGITQSPKYLFRKEGQNVTLSCEQNLNHDAMYWYRQDPGQGLRLIYYSQIVNDFQKGDIAEGYSVSREKKESFPLTVTSAQKNPTAFYLCASSARTLNQPQHFGDGTRLSIL.

The chain combines TRBV29-1 with TRBJ1-2; TRBD1 aligns across 8 bases. Germline values: CDR1 SQVTM, CDR2 ANQGSEA. After removal of 2 bases from V and 7 bases from J, the junction contained 6 bases not matched to a gene. The CDR3 is 13 amino acids. This CDR3 is CSVERGQGAGYTF. The CDR3 nucleotides are TGCAGCGTTGAACGCGGACAGGGAGCTGGCTACACCTTC.

The chain is built from TRBV28 and TRBJ1-2, with D possibly being TRBD1 (6 bases). This CDR3 is 15 amino acids long. The germline V gene has CDR1 MDHEN and CDR2 SYDVKM. Trimming cost V 6 bases and J 4 bases, with 18 bases left between them. CDR3 in amino acids: CASSLRTALSYGYTF. The CDR3, as DNA: TGTGCCAGCAGCCTTAGGACAGCCCTATCCTATGGCTACACCTTC.